What follows are 27 T cell receptor beta chains derived from one specimen sequenced in a study of glioma-infiltrating T cells. TCR alpha and beta CDR3 regions were amplified from RNA using iRepertoire nested multiplex PCR. TCRdb reprocessed the multiplex PCR reads with MiXCR, giving one entry per CDR3 protein. The sample lists over 80,000 distinct CDR3 sequences; around 37% were seen once. The sequenced material came from glioma tissue, nonneoplastic brain tissue, or PBMCs (not recorded which). These receptors originate from a human donor with low-grade glioma or glioblastoma, undergoing nonglioma brain surgery, or in good health (not recorded which).

About this clonotype: One end of the junction fails to match germline, which may point to a read error. This sequence joins TRBV6-5 and TRBJ2-1; D is uncertain. The CDR3 runs to 15 residues. Germline-derived CDR1 and CDR2 are MNHEY and SVGAGI. The CDR3 nucleotides are TGTGCCAGCAGTTACTCGTCTCCCTCCCACAATGAGCGGTTCTTC. Translation gives CASSYSSPSHNERFF.

Only one count was recorded for this clonotype. The conserved phenylalanine or tryptophan is not found at the CDR3 terminus, so this likely reflects a read error. This chain connects TRBV7-9 to TRBJ2-7, with D maybe TRBD2 (6 bases). The CDR3 totals 12 residues. Trimming left V 5 bases short and J 7 bases short, with 12 bases between. From germline, CDR1 is SEHNR and CDR2 FQNEAQ (reference sequence). This CDR3 is CASSPVGTEQYL. The DNA of the CDR3 is TGTGCCAGCAGCCCCGTGGGGACTGAGCAGTACTTA.

Points on this clonotype: A much larger clone differs from this one at a single base, so this may be a read error. V is TRBV7-9 and J is TRBJ2-6; a weak D match, TRBD1 (5 bases). The CDR3 length is 17 residues. The germline gives CDR1 SEHNR, CDR2 FQNEAQ (reference sequence). CDR3 nucleotides: TGTGCCAGCAGCTTATATACAGGCGTCTCTGGGGCCAACGTCCTGGCTTTC. Residues: CASSLYTGVSGANVLAF.

For this clonotype: The junction and the germline gene differ at one end; a read error may be behind it. This chain joins TRBV4-2 and TRBJ2-4; D might be TRBD2 (6 bases). CDR1 and CDR2 from the germline V gene are LGHNA and YNFKEQ. This CDR3 has 18 residues. The CDR3 is CASSRDSLVGGPKNIHYF. The CDR3 DNA sequence: TGTGCCAGCAGCCGCGACAGTCTAGTGGGAGGTCCCAAAAACATTCATTACTTC.

For this clonotype: The conserved phenylalanine or tryptophan normally closing the CDR3 is absent here, so this likely arose from a read error. The V and J genes are TRBV20-1 and TRBJ2-7; no clear D gene. V was pared by 3 bases and J by 0 bases, with 15 bases between. Germline V lookup: CDR1 DFQATT, CDR2 SNEGSKA (reference sequence). CDR3 length equals 15 residues. CDR3 region: CSAREWQTSSYEQYL. As DNA, the CDR3 is TGCAGTGCTAGGGAGTGGCAGACTTCCTCCTACGAGCAGTACCTC.

Turning to this clonotype: Just one base apart from a much larger clone, this may be a read error. This chain uses TRBV7-6 with TRBJ2-5; 10 bases map to TRBD2. The CDR3 runs 15 residues. J was trimmed by 3 bases and V by 1 base; bases with no gene match: 2. The germline V gene encodes CDR1 SGHVS and CDR2 FNYEAQ. The CDR3 sequence is CASSLDSGGEETQYF. The CDR3, as DNA: TGTGCCAGCAGCTTAGACAGCGGGGGGGAAGAGACCCAGTACTTC.

Concerning this clonotype itself: A much larger clone differs from this one at a single base, so this may be a read error. The CDR3 DNA is TGCAGTACTAGGGGAGGGGCCCAAGAGACCCAGTACTTC. Translation gives CSTRGGAQETQYF. This chain connects TRBV20-1 to TRBJ2-5; TRBD2 aligns across 7 bases. This CDR3 is built from 13 residues. Per the germline V gene, CDR1 is DFQATT and CDR2 is SNEGSKA (reference sequence).

On this clonotype itself: A read error may explain this, as a much larger clone is one base away. This chain joins TRBV29-1 and TRBJ2-3; D gene unclear. The CDR3 totals 11 residues. Germline CDR1 and CDR2: SQVTM and ANQGSEA. The CDR3 spells CSVTNPDTKYF. The CDR3 DNA sequence: TGCAGCGTCACTAACCCAGATACGAAGTATTTT.

This chain uses TRBV5-1 with TRBJ2-3, with D possibly matching TRBD2 (5 bases). Trimming stripped 7 bases from V and 2 bases from J, with 14 bases between. The CDR3 runs to 14 residues. Looked up from germline, CDR1 is SGHRS and CDR2 is YFSETQ. DNA for the CDR3: TGCGCCAGCTCCCTTGGACTTCTCACAGATACGCAGTATTTT. As protein: CASSLGLLTDTQYF.

This clonotype was found many times. The chain uses TRBV7-6 and TRBJ2-1, with a possible D match to TRBD2 (6 bases). CDR3 length: 13 residues. Germline values: CDR1 SGHVS, CDR2 FNYEAQ. V was shortened by 3 bases and J by 8 bases, with 11 bases between the two germline ends. The chain's CDR3 is CASSFPGGDEQFF. The CDR3 DNA sequence: TGTGCCAGCAGCTTTCCAGGAGGGGATGAGCAGTTCTTC.

Ten or more counts support this clonotype. CDR3 loop: CASSEFEVNTEAFF. CDR3 coding DNA: TGTGCCAGCAGTGAATTTGAGGTAAACACTGAAGCTTTCTTT. The chain uses TRBV2 and TRBJ1-1; D unclear. V was clipped by 2 bases and J by 2 bases, with 9 bases between them. Germline assignment: CDR1 SNHLY and CDR2 FYNNEI. The CDR3 runs 14 residues.

In regard to this clonotype: One junction end does not reproduce the germline sequence, and a read error may be involved. The V call is TRBV7-6, the J call TRBJ2-5, with D unresolved. CDR1 SGHVS and CDR2 FNYEAQ come from the germline V gene. This CDR3 is 16 amino acids long. This chain's CDR3 is CAGSPVRAAYQETRYF. The CDR3 DNA reads TGTGCCGGCAGCCCCGTCCGTGCGGCGTACCAAGAGACCCGGTACTTC.

This clonotype was counted many times. This chain's CDR3 is CASSLETDTQYF. As DNA, the CDR3 is TGTGCCAGCAGCTTAGAGACAGATACGCAGTATTTT. This chain links TRBV7-2 with TRBJ2-3; the D is unclear. This CDR3 has 12 residues. V dropped 1 base and J dropped 3 bases, with 2 bases sitting between them. Germline V lookup: CDR1 SGHTA, CDR2 FQGNSA.

As for this clonotype: This may come from a read error, since a much larger clone is one base off. The genes are TRBV12-3 or TRBV12-4 and TRBJ2-1; TRBD2 matches at 7 bases. The CDR3 runs 12 residues. The trim removed 5 bases at V and 10 bases at J, leaving 5 bases unmatched. The chain's CDR3 is CASSRTSLEQFF. The DNA of the CDR3 is TGTGCCAGCAGTCGGACTAGTCTCGAGCAGTTCTTC.

As concerns this clonotype: Relative to the germline gene, one junction end is altered; a read error may explain this. This chain connects TRBV28 to TRBJ1-5; a weak D match, TRBD1 (5 bases). CDR1 is MDHEN and CDR2 is SYDVKM in the germline V gene. This CDR3 comprises 17 residues. In nucleotides, the CDR3 is TGTGCCAGCAGTTTAGGGGCGGGGTCCCATAGCAATCAGCCCCAACATTTT. Amino acids: CASSLGAGSHSNQPQHF.

Details on this clonotype: A much larger clone lies one base from this, so it may be a read error. J is TRBJ2-1 and V is TRBV5-1; 8 nucleotides match TRBD1. The CDR3 runs 14 residues. Germline CDR1 and CDR2: SGHRS and YFSETQ. The CDR3 protein is CARSLTGAYNEQFF. In DNA, the CDR3 is TGCGCCAGAAGCTTGACAGGGGCCTACAATGAGCAGTTCTTC. The entire variable domain, with the rest obtained from reference TRBV5-1 and TRBJ2-1, is as follows: KAGVTQTPRYLIKTRGQQVTLSCSPISGHRSVSWYQQTPGQGLQFLFEYFSETQRNKGNFPGRFSGRQFSNSRSEMNVSTLELGDSALYLCARSLTGAYNEQFFGPGTRLTVL.

In the case of this clonotype: A clone one base away is much larger, so this may be a read error. The chain has TRBV5-1 and TRBJ2-7; 15 nucleotides agree with TRBD2. This CDR3 contains 16 residues. CDR1 and CDR2 (germline): SGHRS, YFSETQ. CDR3 in amino acids: CASSFGGLAGGGEQHF. The DNA for the CDR3 is TGCGCCAGCAGCTTCGGGGGACTAGCGGGAGGAGGCGAGCAGCACTTC.

This chain connects TRBV7-2 to TRBJ2-5, with TRBD2 identical over 12 bases. J was trimmed by 4 bases and V by 6 bases; bases with no gene match: 9. This CDR3 region has 16 residues. CDR1 and CDR2 from the germline V gene are SGHTA and FQGNSA. CDR3 amino acids: CASSTGLAGSTETQYF. The CDR3 nucleotides are TGTGCCAGCAGTACTGGACTAGCGGGAAGCACAGAGACCCAGTACTTC.

Note on this clonotype: This sequence may be a read error, since a much larger clone differs from it by one base. The DNA is omitted, as the CDR3 cannot be located on it reliably, and the CDR3 follows TCRdb's listing. The chain combines TRBV29-1 with TRBJ2-3; TRBD1 is the table's D call, not checked against the DNA. The length of the CDR3 is 12 amino acids, counting both ends. Looked up from germline, CDR1 is SQVTM and CDR2 is ANQGSEA. CDR3: CSVGRGADTLYF.

This clonotype was picked up many times. V gene TRBV5-1 combines with J gene TRBJ2-3; weak D call: TRBD2 (6 bases). Germline V CDR1 and CDR2: SGHRS, YFSETQ. This CDR3 region has 14 residues. V was cut by 4 bases and J by 10 bases, with 19 bases left in between. CDR3 amino acids: CASSRGEGKDPQYF. CDR3 in DNA: TGCGCCAGCAGCCGCGGGGAAGGGAAGGATCCGCAGTATTTT. Filled out from reference TRBV5-1 and TRBJ2-3, the complete variable domain reads KAGVTQTPRYLIKTRGQQVTLSCSPISGHRSVSWYQQTPGQGLQFLFEYFSETQRNKGNFPGRFSGRQFSNSRSEMNVSTLELGDSALYLCASSRGEGKDPQYFGPGTRLTVL.

This clonotype was detected a few times. V usage is TRBV5-4 and J usage is TRBJ1-3; no clear D gene. This CDR3 is built from 17 residues. CDR1 and CDR2 (germline): SGHNT, YYREEE (reference sequence). Trimming took 0 bases from V and 4 from J, leaving 17 bases between them. The CDR3 DNA reads TGTGCCAGCAGCTTGGACCACCGGACCCTCGGAGGAAACACCATATATTTT. This gives the protein CASSLDHRTLGGNTIYF.

Points on this clonotype: A much larger clone lies a single base off, so this may be a read error. This chain connects TRBV18 to TRBJ2-3, with D unresolved. The V gene's germline CDR1 is KGHSH and CDR2 LQKENI. This CDR3 has 14 amino acids. CDR3 sequence (DNA): TGTGCCAGCCCACCACCAAGCTTCACAGATACGCAGTATTTT. Its translation: CASPPPSFTDTQYF.

This clonotype was seen at least ten times. The chain recombines TRBV19 with TRBJ2-1, with D unresolved. V gave up 5 bases and J gave up 0 bases, with 11 bases separating them. Germline V gene sequence: CDR1 LNHDA, CDR2 SQIVND (reference sequence). The length of the CDR3 is 15 residues. The CDR3 sequence is CASSPYHGSYNEQFF. The CDR3 nucleotides read TGTGCCAGTAGTCCATACCACGGCTCCTACAATGAGCAGTTCTTC.

Comments on this clonotype: The limits of the CDR3 on the DNA are not certain, so only TCRdb's listed CDR3 is given. This CDR3 is CASSFYICSARVRAPYEQYF. V is TRBV6-1 and J is TRBJ2-7; the table gives TRBD2 as D, unverified against the DNA. The CDR3 numbers 20 amino acids, ends counted. CDR1 and CDR2 (germline): MNHNS, SASEGT.

As for this clonotype: The CDR3 does not end in the conserved phenylalanine or tryptophan, so this is likely a read error. The chain combines TRBV4-1 with TRBJ2-1; 11 bases fit TRBD2. This CDR3 is 19 amino acids long. Per germline, CDR1 MGHRA and CDR2 YSYEKL. In DNA, the CDR3 is TGCGCCAGCAGTCAAGTTGACCTCGGGCTAGCGGGGGGTTACAATGAGCAGTTCCTC. It yields the protein CASSQVDLGLAGGYNEQFL.

This clonotype was recorded at least ten times. The chain recombines TRBV7-8 with TRBJ1-1; TRBD1 agrees at 8 bases. The ends lost 5 bases at V and 10 bases at J; junction bases unmatched: 3. The germline CDR1 and CDR2 sequences are SGHVS and FQNEAQ. The CDR3 runs 11 residues. CDR3 sequence (DNA): TGTGCCAGCAGCCTTCAGGGGGCAGCTTTCTTT. This codes for CASSLQGAAFF.

This clonotype has a count of ten or more. This may be a read error: a much more frequent sequence differs by one nucleotide. The chain carries TRBV7-8 and TRBJ2-1; D is unresolved. The germline V gene encodes CDR1 SGHVS and CDR2 FQNEAQ. CDR3 length equals 15 residues. This chain's CDR3 is CASSLGKTSFNEQSF. DNA for the CDR3: TGTGCCAGCAGCTTAGGCAAGACAAGCTTCAATGAGCAGTCCTTC. Filled out from reference TRBV7-8 and TRBJ2-1, the complete variable domain reads GAGVSQSPRYKVAKRGQDVALRCDPISGHVSLFWYQQALGQGPEFLTYFQNEAQLDKSGLPSDRFFAERPEGSVSTLKIQRTQQEDSAVYLCASSLGKTSFNEQSFGPGTRLTVL.